This T cell receptor beta chain was captured by sequencing in a study of T cell responses to AZD1222 COVID-19 vaccine. Study results and limitations: Repertoire collection took place solely once the T cell response had peaked. The CD4 TCRs associated with vaccination extended across spike and predominated at 160-218 and 743-854.

Comment on this clone: Its antigen is undetermined.

The CDR3 has 14 amino acids. Between the trimmed V and J ends, which lost 11 bases and 3 bases, there was a span of 17 bases. The V gene's germline CDR1 is MDHEN and CDR2 SYDVKM. Sequencing used immunoSEQ multiplex PCR; TCRdb keeps in-frame clones, though not all of them. The sample consists of some 130,000 clones, about 93% of them appearing once. The chain is built from TRBV28 and TRBJ1-5, with a weak D call TRBD1 (5 bases). The clonotype was recovered from an adult in good health. The source material was peripheral blood, sampled on day 0 of AZD1222 vaccination. In nucleotides, the CDR3 is TGTGCCGTATGGGGAGACAGAGCCAATCAGCCCCAGCATTTT. Translated, it gives CAVWGDRANQPQHF. The full variable domain, in which reference TRBV28 and TRBJ1-5 provide the parts outside the CDR3, is DVKVTQSSRYLVKRTGEKVFLECVQDMDHENMFWYRQDPGLGLRLIYFSYDVKMKEKGDIPEGYSVSREKKERFSLILESASTNQTSMYLCAVWGDRANQPQHFGDGTRLSIL.